These 17 T cell receptor beta chains were all obtained from the same sample, sequenced in a study of metastatic and nonmetastatic thyroid tumors. TCRdb reanalyzed the PCR reads with MiXCR. The sample shows around 89,000 clones, just under 15% of them seen only once. Patients underwent thyroid surgery, and none had received any treatment before it. Specimen: blood. The receptors here all came from a female donor with papillary thyroid cancer or a benign thyroid nodule (not recorded which). Some clones in this sample may be carry-over from other donors' samples.

To note about this clone: A junction boundary mismatches the germline segment, possibly from a read error. This rearrangement joins TRBV9 to TRBJ2-3, with D possibly matching TRBD2 (5 bases). Germline V gives CDR1 SGDLS, CDR2 YYNGEE. This CDR3 comprises 16 residues. CDR3 coding DNA: TGTGCCAGCATCGTAGCTGGCGGGTCTTATACAGATACGCAGTATTTT. It encodes CASIVAGGSYTDTQYF.

J is TRBJ2-5 and V is TRBV27; a weak D match, TRBD2 (6 bases). Trimming removed 4 bases from V and 2 bases from J, with 8 bases in between. CDR3 size: 13 residues. Germline V lookup: CDR1 MNHEY, CDR2 SMNVEV (reference sequence). In nucleotides, the CDR3 is TGTGCCAGCAGTTCGGGGGTACAAGAGACCCAGTACTTC. Translating gives CASSSGVQETQYF.

This clone was counted ten times or more. One junction end disagrees with the germline gene, perhaps due to a read error. V gene TRBV19 combines with J gene TRBJ2-1; D tentatively reads TRBD1 or TRBD2 (6 bases each). The CDR3 is 16 amino acids. Germline V CDR1 and CDR2: LNHDA, SQIVND (reference sequence). The CDR3 is CASSRREQGLYNEQLF. The CDR3 nucleotides are TGTGCCAGTAGTCGTCGGGAACAGGGACTCTACAATGAGCAGCTCTTC.

This clone was found many times. The same CDR3 arises from other DNA sequences in this sample as well. The chain links TRBV4-2 to TRBJ2-2, with 7 bases matching TRBD2. V trimming: 2 bases; J trimming: 1 base; junction bases outside the gene matches: 4. Per germline, CDR1 LGHNA and CDR2 YNFKEQ. The CDR3 totals 16 residues. The CDR3, as DNA: TGTGCCAGCAGCCAACGACTAGCCGGGAACACCGGGGAGCTGTTTTTT. Translating gives CASSQRLAGNTGELFF.

About this clone: A much larger clone differs by one base, so this may be a read error. This chain joins TRBV25-1 and TRBJ2-3; 7 bases line up with TRBD2. Trimming cost V 1 base and J 4 bases; bases outside gene matches: 5. This CDR3 has 15 residues. Germline V gene lookup returns CDR1 MGHDK and CDR2 SYGVNS. The CDR3 bases are TGTGCCAGCAGTGAATCCGGGACTATCGCAGATACGCAGTATTTT. Protein sequence: CASSESGTIADTQYF.

This clone was observed at least ten times. The chain combines TRBV10-3 with TRBJ2-3; a weak D match, TRBD2 (6 bases). CDR1 is ENHRY, CDR2 SYGVKD, per germline. Between the trimmed V and J ends, which lost 11 bases and 2 bases, there was a span of 14 bases. The CDR3 has 13 residues. This chain's CDR3 is CAARGSLTDTQYF. The DNA of the CDR3 is TGTGCCGCCCGGGGGAGCCTCACAGATACGCAGTATTTT.

This clone showed up many times. The rearrangement joins TRBV20-1 to TRBJ2-7, with 7 bases lining up with TRBD2. V lost 0 bases to trimming and J lost 0 bases; unmatched junction nucleotides: 8. Germline CDR1 reads DFQATT; CDR2 reads SNEGSKA (reference sequence). The CDR3 is 16 residues long. The CDR3 DNA is TGCAGTGCTAGAGATTTAATGCGGGGGAGCTCCTACGAGCAGTACTTC. Translation: CSARDLMRGSSYEQYF.

This clone was detected a few times. This may come from a read error, since a much larger clone is one base off. The chain recombines TRBV19 with TRBJ1-2, with TRBD1 matching over 7 bases. V was pared by 6 bases and J by 8 bases, with 6 bases of the junction left unmatched. The CDR3 totals 12 residues. The V gene's germline CDR1 is LNHDA and CDR2 SQIVND (reference sequence). The CDR3 reads CASRSTGAGYTF. The CDR3, as DNA: TGTGCCAGTAGATCTACAGGGGCCGGCTACACCTTC.

The rearrangement joins TRBV7-9 to TRBJ1-1, with 7 bases identical to TRBD1. The germline V gene encodes CDR1 SEHNR and CDR2 FQNEAQ (reference sequence). The CDR3 spans 14 residues. Unmatched junction bases numbered 8, after V lost 3 bases and J lost 7 bases. The CDR3 DNA reads TGTGCCAGCAGCTTCCACAGGGGTTTCGATGAAGCTTTCTTT. It encodes CASSFHRGFDEAFF. Full variable domain (missing parts from reference TRBV7-9 and TRBJ1-1): DTGVSQNPRHKITKRGQNVTFRCDPISEHNRLYWYRQTLGQGPEFLTYFQNEAQLEKSRLLSDRFSAERPKGSFSTLEIQRTEQGDSAMYLCASSFHRGFDEAFFGQGTRLTVV.

Many counts were recorded for this clone. The rearrangement joins TRBV19 to TRBJ2-7, with 7 positions matching TRBD2. The V segment lost 1 base and the J segment 0 bases; nucleotides outside the gene matches: 3. CDR1 is LNHDA, CDR2 SQIVND, per germline (reference sequence). This CDR3 spans 15 amino acids. CDR3 bases: TGTGCCAGTAGTATAGTTGCGGGGGACTCCTACGAGCAGTACTTC. Translated, it gives CASSIVAGDSYEQYF.

This clone showed up many times. The same CDR3 also results from other DNA sequences found in this sample. The chain recombines TRBV2 with TRBJ2-2; tentative D call: TRBD2 (6 bases). Germline V lookup: CDR1 SNHLY, CDR2 FYNNEI. V dropped 11 bases and J dropped 8 bases, with 12 bases sitting between them. The CDR3 consists of 11 residues. CDR3 residues: CAGGGVGELFF. The CDR3 bases are TGTGCCGGGGGAGGAGTAGGGGAGCTGTTTTTT.

J is TRBJ2-2 and V is TRBV28; D ambiguous. The CDR3 is 16 residues long. Germline V gene data show CDR1 as MDHEN and CDR2 as SYDVKM. Trimming took off 3 bases at V and 2 bases at J, with 13 bases between the two ends. CDR3 protein: CASSLGGHGNTGELFF. The CDR3 DNA reads as TGTGCCAGCAGTTTGGGTGGTCATGGTAACACCGGGGAGCTGTTTTTT.

This chain's CDR3 is CASIPGLGARDTEAFF. CDR3 coding DNA: TGCGCCAGCATCCCTGGGCTAGGGGCGCGGGATACTGAAGCTTTCTTT. This rearrangement joins TRBV5-1 to TRBJ1-1; possibly TRBD1 for D (5 bases). There are 16 residues in the CDR3. Germline V gene data show CDR1 as SGHRS and CDR2 as YFSETQ. Deletions cut 6 bases from V and 5 bases from J, with 23 bases between.

This clone came up many times. The chain recombines TRBV3-1 with TRBJ1-5, with D maybe TRBD1 (5 bases). This CDR3 contains 14 residues. Looked up from germline, CDR1 is LGHDT and CDR2 is YNNKEL (reference sequence). The V and J ends lost 5 bases and 4 bases respectively, with 12 bases between them. CDR3: CASSYGTENQPQHF. The CDR3 DNA follows: TGTGCCAGCAGCTATGGGACGGAGAATCAGCCCCAGCATTTT.

The J gene is TRBJ1-4, the V gene TRBV7-8; D is ambiguous. Trimming stripped 4 bases from V and 8 bases from J, with 11 bases between. The CDR3 consists of 13 residues. CDR1 SGHVS and CDR2 FQNEAQ come from the germline V gene. CDR3: CASSSRRDEKLFF. The CDR3 nucleotides are TGTGCCAGCAGCTCCAGGCGTGACGAAAAACTGTTTTTT.

In this sample, this clone turned up many times. In the same sample, other DNA sequences code for this CDR3. The rearrangement links TRBV9 to TRBJ1-1; perhaps TRBD1 as D (5 bases). The CDR3 loop spans 16 amino acids. The germline CDR1 and CDR2 sequences are SGDLS and YYNGEE. Trimming shortened V by 0 bases and J by 4 bases, and 16 bases separated the two germline ends. Written as DNA, the CDR3 is TGTGCCAGCAGCGTAGCGCCCGACAGTTGGGCCACTGAAGCTTTCTTT. Protein: CASSVAPDSWATEAFF. The full variable domain, rest sourced from reference TRBV9 and TRBJ1-1, is DSGVTQTPKHLITATGQRVTLRCSPRSGDLSVYWYQQSLDQGLQFLIQYYNGEERAKGNILERFSAQQFPDLHSELNLSSLELGDSALYFCASSVAPDSWATEAFFGQGTRLTVV.

This clone was counted many times. The V and J genes are TRBV12-3 or TRBV12-4 and TRBJ2-1; D remains unclear. Trimming removed 5 bases at V and 3 bases at J, with 5 bases between. This CDR3 contains 12 residues. As DNA, the CDR3 is TGTGCCAGCAGTCACAGCTACAATGAGCAGTTCTTC. The encoded protein is CASSHSYNEQFF.